The subject of this entry is one T cell receptor (beta chain). CDR3 length: 15 amino acids. These data come from a study of control samples from healthy donors and cancer patients. Some clones are missing from TCRdb's copy, which holds only in-frame ones; the method was immunoSEQ multiplex PCR. The data contain over 150,000 clones, roughly 91% of them seen just once; the ten biggest clones take up about 1.6%. Specimen: blood. The sequence derives from a man between 18 and 35 years old in good health. The genes are TRBV12-1 and TRBJ1-4. TRBV12-1 counts as a pseudogene. In DNA form, the CDR3 reads TGTGCCAGCAGCGCCGCGGGGGCAACTAATGAAAAACTGTTTTTT. Encoded protein: CASSAAGATNEKLFF.